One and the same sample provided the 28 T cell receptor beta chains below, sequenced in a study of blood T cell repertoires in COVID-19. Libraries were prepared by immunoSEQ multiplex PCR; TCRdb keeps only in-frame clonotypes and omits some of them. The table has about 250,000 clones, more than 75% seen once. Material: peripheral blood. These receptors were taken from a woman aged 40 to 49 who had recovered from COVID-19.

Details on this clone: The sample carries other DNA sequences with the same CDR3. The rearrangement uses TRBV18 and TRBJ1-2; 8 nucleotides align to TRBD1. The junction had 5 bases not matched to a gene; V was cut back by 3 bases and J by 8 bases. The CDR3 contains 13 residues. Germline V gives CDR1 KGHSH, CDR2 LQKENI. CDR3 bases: TGTGCCAGCTCACCGCTACAGGGGGAAGGCTACACCTTC. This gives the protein CASSPLQGEGYTF. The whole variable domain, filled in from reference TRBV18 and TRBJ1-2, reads NAGVMQNPRHLVRRRGQEARLRCSPMKGHSHVYWYRQLPEEGLKFMVYLQKENIIDESGMPKERFSAEFPKEGPSILRIQQVVRGDSAAYFCASSPLQGEGYTFGSGTRLTVV.

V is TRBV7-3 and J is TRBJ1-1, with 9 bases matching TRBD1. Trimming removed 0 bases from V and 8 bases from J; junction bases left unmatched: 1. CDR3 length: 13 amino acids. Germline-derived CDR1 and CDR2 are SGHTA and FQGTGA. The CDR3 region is CASSLTGTGEAFF. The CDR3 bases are TGTGCCAGCAGCTTAACGGGGACAGGGGAAGCTTTCTTT.

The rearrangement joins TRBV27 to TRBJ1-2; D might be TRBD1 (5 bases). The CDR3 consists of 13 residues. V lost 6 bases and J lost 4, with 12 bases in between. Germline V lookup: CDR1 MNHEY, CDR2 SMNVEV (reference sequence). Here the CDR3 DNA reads TGTGCCAGCAGCTCCAGGGTTGGCTATGGCTACACCTTC. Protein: CASSSRVGYGYTF.

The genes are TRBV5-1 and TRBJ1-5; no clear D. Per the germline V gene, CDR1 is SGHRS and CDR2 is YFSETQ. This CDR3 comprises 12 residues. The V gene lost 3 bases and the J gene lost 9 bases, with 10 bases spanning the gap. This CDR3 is CASSSGEGPQHF. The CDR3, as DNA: TGCGCCAGCAGCTCCGGGGAAGGGCCCCAGCATTTT.

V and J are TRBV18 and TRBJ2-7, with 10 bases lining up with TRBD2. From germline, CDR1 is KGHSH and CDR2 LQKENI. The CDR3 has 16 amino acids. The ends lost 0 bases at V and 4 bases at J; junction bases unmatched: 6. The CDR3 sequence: CASSPPSSGRAYEQYV. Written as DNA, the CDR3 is TGTGCCAGCTCACCACCTTCTAGCGGGAGAGCTTACGAGCAGTACGTC.

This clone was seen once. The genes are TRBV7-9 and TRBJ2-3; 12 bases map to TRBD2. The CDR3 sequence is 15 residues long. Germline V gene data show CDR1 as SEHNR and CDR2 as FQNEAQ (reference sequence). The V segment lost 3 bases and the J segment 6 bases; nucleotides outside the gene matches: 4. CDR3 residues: CASSFSLAGGDTQYF. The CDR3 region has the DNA TGTGCCAGCAGCTTCTCTCTAGCGGGAGGGGATACGCAGTATTTT. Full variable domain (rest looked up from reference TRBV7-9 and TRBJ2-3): DTGVSQNPRHKITKRGQNVTFRCDPISEHNRLYWYRQTLGQGPEFLTYFQNEAQLEKSRLLSDRFSAERPKGSFSTLEIQRTEQGDSAMYLCASSFSLAGGDTQYFGPGTRLTVL.

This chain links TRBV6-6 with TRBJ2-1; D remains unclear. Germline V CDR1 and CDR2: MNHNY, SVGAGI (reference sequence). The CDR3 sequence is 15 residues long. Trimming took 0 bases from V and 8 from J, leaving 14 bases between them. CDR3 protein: CASSYSHTVVDEQFF. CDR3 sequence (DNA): TGTGCCAGCAGTTACTCGCACACAGTAGTGGATGAGCAGTTCTTC.

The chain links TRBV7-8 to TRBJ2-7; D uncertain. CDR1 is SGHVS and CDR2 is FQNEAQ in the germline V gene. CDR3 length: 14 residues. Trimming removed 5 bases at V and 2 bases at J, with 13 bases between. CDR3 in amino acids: CASSPRSRAYEQYF. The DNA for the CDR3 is TGTGCCAGCAGCCCCCGGTCTAGAGCCTACGAGCAGTACTTC.

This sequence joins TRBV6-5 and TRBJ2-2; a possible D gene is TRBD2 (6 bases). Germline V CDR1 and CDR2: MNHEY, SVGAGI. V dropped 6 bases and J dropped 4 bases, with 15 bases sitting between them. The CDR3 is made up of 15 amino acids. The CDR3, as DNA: TGTGCCAGCAGCCTCGGCGTGCGGGGCACCGGGGAGCTGTTTTTT. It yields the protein CASSLGVRGTGELFF.

The CDR3 sequence is CASSLVGRQAQYF. The DNA of the CDR3 is TGTGCCAGCAGCTTAGTTGGGAGACAGGCCCAGTACTTC. This chain connects TRBV11-2 to TRBJ2-5, with D possibly being TRBD1 (6 bases). Trimming removed 1 base from V and 9 bases from J, with 12 bases in between. The CDR3 has 13 amino acids. The germline gives CDR1 SGHAT, CDR2 FQNNGV.

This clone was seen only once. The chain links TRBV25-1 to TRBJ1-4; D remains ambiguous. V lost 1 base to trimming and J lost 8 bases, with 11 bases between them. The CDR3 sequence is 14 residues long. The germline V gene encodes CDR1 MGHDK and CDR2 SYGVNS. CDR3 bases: TGTGCCAGCAGTGAATCCGCGGGGTGGGAAAAACTGTTTTTT. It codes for CASSESAGWEKLFF.

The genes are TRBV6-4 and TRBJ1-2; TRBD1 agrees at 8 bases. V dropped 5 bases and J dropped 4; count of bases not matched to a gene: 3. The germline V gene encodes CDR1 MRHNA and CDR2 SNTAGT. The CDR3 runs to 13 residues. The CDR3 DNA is TGTGCCAGCAGTCCTGACAGGGGCTATGGCTACACCTTC. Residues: CASSPDRGYGYTF.

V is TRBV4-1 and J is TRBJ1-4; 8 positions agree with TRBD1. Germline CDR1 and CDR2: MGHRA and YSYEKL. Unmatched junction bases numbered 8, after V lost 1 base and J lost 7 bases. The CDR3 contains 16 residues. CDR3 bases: TGCGCCAGCAGCCAAGGAGTAGGGACAGGTTTTGAAAAACTGTTTTTT. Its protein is CASSQGVGTGFEKLFF.

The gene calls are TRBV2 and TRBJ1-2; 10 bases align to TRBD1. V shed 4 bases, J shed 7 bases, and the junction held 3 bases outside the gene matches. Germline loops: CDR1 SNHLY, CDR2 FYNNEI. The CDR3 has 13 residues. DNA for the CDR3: TGTGCCAGCAGTGGGACAGGGGGGGCTGGCTACACCTTC. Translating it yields CASSGTGGAGYTF.

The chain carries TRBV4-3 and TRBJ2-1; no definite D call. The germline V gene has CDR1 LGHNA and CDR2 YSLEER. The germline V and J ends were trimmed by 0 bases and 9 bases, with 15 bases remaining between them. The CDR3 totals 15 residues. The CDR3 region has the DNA TGCGCCAGCAGCCAAGACCCCGGTTGGAGCGCTGAGCAGTTCTTC. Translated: CASSQDPGWSAEQFF.

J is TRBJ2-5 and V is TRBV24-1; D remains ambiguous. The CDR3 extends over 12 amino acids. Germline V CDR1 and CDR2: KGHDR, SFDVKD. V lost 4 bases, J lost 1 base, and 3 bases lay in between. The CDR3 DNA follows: TGTGCCACCAGTGACCGCCAAGAGACCCAGTACTTC. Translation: CATSDRQETQYF.

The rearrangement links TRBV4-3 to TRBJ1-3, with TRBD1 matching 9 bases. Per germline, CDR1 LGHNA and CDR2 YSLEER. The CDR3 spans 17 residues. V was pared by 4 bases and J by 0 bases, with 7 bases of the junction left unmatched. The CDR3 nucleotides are TGCGCCAGCAGCCCGGGACAGGGTCTAGGCTCTGGAAACACCATATATTTT. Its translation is CASSPGQGLGSGNTIYF.

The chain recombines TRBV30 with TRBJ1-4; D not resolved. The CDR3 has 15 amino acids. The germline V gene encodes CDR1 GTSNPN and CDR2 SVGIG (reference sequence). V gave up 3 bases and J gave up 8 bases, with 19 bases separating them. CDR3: CAWRGSPTPGEKLFF. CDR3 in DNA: TGTGCCTGGAGGGGCAGCCCCACACCGGGGGAAAAACTGTTTTTT.

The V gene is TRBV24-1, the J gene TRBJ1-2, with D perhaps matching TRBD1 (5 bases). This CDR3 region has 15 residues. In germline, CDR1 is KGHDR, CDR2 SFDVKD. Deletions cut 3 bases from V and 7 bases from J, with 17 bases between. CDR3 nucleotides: TGTGCCACCAGTGATCCCCTGGGAGGGGAGTCTGGCTACACCTTC. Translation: CATSDPLGGESGYTF.

This CDR3 is CASSRVGEQYF. The CDR3, as DNA: TGTGCCAGCAGCAGGGTTGGGGAGCAGTACTTC. The chain couples TRBV25-1 to TRBJ2-7, with a weak D call TRBD1 (5 bases). CDR3 length: 11 amino acids. V shed 6 bases and J shed 7 bases, with 10 bases lying between them. Germline assignment: CDR1 MGHDK and CDR2 SYGVNS.

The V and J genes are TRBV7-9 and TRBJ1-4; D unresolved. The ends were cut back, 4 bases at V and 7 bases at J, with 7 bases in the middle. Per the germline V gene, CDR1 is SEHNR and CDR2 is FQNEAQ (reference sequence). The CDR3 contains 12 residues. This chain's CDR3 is CASSYSGEKLFF. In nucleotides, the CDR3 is TGTGCCAGCAGCTATAGTGGTGAAAAACTGTTTTTT.

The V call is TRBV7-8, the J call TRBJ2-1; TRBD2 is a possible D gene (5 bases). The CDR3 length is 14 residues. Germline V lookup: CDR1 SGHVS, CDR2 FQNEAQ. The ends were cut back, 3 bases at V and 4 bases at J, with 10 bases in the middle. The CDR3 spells CASSFDGVYNEQFF. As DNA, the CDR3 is TGTGCCAGCAGCTTTGACGGGGTATACAATGAGCAGTTCTTC.

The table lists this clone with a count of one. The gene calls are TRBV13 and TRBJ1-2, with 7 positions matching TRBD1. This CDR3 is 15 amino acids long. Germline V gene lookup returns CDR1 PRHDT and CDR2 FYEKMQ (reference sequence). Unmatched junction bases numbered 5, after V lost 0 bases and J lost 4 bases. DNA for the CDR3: TGTGCCAGCAGCTTAGGCCGTACAGGGGCCTATGGCTACACCTTC. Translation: CASSLGRTGAYGYTF.

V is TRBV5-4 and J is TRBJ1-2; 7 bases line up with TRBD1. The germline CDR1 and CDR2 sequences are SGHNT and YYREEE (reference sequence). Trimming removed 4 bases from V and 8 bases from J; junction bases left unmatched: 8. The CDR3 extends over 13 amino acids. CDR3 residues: CASSPGTAWGYTF. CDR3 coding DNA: TGTGCCAGCAGCCCTGGGACAGCGTGGGGCTACACCTTC. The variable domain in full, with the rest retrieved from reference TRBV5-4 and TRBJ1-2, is ETGVTQSPTHLIKTRGQQVTLRCSSQSGHNTVSWYQQALGQGPQFIFQYYREEENGRGNFPPRFSGLQFPNYSSELNVNALELDDSALYLCASSPGTAWGYTFGSGTRLTVV.

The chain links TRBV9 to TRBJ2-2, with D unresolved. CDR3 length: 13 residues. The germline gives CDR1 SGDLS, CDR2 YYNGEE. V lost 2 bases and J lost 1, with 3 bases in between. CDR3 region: CASSVRNTGELFF. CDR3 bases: TGTGCCAGCAGCGTCAGGAACACCGGGGAGCTGTTTTTT. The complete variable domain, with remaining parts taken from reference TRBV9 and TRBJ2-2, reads DSGVTQTPKHLITATGQRVTLRCSPRSGDLSVYWYQQSLDQGLQFLIQYYNGEERAKGNILERFSAQQFPDLHSELNLSSLELGDSALYFCASSVRNTGELFFGEGSRLTVL.

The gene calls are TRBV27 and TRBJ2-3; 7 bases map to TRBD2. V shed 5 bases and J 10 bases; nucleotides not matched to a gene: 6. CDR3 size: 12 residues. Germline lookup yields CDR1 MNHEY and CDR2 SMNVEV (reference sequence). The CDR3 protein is CASSPSRGAQYF. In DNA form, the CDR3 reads TGTGCCAGCAGTCCCTCTCGGGGGGCGCAGTATTTT.

DNA of the CDR3: TGTGCCAGCAGCCCAGGGGCGGTTGGTGAGCAGTTCTTC. This encodes CASSPGAVGEQFF. This chain connects TRBV3-1 (or the pseudogene TRBV3-2) to TRBJ2-1; possible D gene TRBD1, 6 bases. The CDR3 extends over 13 amino acids. CDR1 is LGHDT and CDR2 is YNNKEL in the germline V gene (reference sequence). The V gene lost 4 bases and the J gene lost 9 bases, with 13 bases spanning the gap.

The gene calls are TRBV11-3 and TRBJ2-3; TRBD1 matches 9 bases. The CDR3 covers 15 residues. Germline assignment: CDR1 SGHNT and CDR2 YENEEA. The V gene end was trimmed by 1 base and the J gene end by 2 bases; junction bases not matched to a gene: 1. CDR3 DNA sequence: TGTGCCAGCAGCTTAGGGGACAGGGCCACAGATACGCAGTATTTT. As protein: CASSLGDRATDTQYF.